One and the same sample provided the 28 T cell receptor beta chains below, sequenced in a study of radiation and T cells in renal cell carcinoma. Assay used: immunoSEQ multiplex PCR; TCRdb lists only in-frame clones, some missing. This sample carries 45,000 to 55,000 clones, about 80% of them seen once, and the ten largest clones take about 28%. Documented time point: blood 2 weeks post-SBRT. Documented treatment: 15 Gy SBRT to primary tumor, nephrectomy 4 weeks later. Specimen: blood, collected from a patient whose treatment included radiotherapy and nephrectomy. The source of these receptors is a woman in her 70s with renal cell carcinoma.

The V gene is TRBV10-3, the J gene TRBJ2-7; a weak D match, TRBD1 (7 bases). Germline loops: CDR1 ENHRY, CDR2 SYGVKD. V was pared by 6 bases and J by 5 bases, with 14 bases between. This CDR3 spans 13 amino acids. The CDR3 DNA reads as TGTGCCATCAGGGAGGGACAGTCCCACGAGCAGTACTTC. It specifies CAIREGQSHEQYF.

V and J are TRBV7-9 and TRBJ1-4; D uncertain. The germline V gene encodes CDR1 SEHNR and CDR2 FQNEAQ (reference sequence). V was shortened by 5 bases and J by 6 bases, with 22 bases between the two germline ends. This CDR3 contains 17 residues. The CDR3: CASSISGLSFGDEKLFF. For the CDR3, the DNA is TGTGCCAGCAGCATATCTGGCTTAAGCTTCGGCGATGAAAAACTGTTTTTT.

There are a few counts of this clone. CDR3 bases: TGTGCCAGCCGAGAGGGGGCTGGCAATCAGCCCCAGCATTTT. It codes for CASREGAGNQPQHF. The gene calls are TRBV2 and TRBJ1-5; 7 positions match TRBD1. The V segment lost 8 bases and the J segment 2 bases; nucleotides outside the gene matches: 6. The CDR3 is made up of 14 amino acids. Germline loops: CDR1 SNHLY, CDR2 FYNNEI.

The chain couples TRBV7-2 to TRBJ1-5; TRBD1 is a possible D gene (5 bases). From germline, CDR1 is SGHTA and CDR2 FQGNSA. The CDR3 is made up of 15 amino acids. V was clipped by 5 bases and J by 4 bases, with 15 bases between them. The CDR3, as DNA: TGTGCCAGCAGCCCGGGGGTGGGGGAAAATCAGCCCCAGCATTTT. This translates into CASSPGVGENQPQHF.

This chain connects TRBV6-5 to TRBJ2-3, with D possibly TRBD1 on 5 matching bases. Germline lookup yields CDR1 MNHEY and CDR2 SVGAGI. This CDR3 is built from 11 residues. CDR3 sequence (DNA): TGTGCTGCGGAAGGGGTAGATACGCAGTATTTT. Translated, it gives CAAEGVDTQYF.

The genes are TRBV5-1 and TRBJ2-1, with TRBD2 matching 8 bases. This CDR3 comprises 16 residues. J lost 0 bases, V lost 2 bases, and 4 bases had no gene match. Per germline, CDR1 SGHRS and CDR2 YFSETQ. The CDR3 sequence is CASSFQRGNSYNEQFF. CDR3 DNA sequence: TGCGCCAGCAGCTTCCAGCGGGGGAACTCCTACAATGAGCAGTTCTTC.

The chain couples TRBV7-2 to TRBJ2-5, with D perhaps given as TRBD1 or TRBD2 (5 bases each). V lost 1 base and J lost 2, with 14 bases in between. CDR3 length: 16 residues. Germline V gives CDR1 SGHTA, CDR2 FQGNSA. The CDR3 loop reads CASSLDLGWGQETQYF. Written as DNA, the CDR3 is TGTGCCAGCAGCTTAGATTTGGGGTGGGGGCAAGAGACCCAGTACTTC.

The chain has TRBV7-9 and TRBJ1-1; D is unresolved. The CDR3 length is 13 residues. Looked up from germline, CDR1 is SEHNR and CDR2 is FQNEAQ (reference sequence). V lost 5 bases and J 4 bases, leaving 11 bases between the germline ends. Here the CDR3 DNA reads TGTGCCAGCAGCGTTCGGGGTGGCACTGAAGCTTTCTTT. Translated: CASSVRGGTEAFF. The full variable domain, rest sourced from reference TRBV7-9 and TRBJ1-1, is DTGVSQNPRHKITKRGQNVTFRCDPISEHNRLYWYRQTLGQGPEFLTYFQNEAQLEKSRLLSDRFSAERPKGSFSTLEIQRTEQGDSAMYLCASSVRGGTEAFFGQGTRLTVV.

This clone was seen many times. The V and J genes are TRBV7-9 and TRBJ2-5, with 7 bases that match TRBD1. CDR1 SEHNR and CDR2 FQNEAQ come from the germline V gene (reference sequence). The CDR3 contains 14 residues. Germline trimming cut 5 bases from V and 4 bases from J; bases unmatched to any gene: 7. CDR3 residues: CASSTPTGLETQYF. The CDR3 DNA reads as TGTGCCAGCAGCACCCCGACAGGGTTAGAGACCCAGTACTTC.

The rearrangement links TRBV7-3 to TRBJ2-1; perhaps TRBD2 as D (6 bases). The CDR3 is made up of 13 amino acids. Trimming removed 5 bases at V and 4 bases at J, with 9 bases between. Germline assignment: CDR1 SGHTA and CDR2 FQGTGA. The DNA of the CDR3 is TGTGCCAGCAGCGCGGGATATTACAATGAGCAGTTCTTC. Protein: CASSAGYYNEQFF. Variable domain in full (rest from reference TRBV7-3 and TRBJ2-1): GAGVSQTPSNKVTEKGKYVELRCDPISGHTALYWYRQSLGQGPEFLIYFQGTGAADDSGLPNDRFFAVRPEGSVSTLKIQRTERGDSAVYLCASSAGYYNEQFFGPGTRLTVL.

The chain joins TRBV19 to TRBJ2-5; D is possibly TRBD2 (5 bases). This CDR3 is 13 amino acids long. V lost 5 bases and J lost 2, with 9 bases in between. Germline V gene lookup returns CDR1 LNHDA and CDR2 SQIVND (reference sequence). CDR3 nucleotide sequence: TGTGCCAGTAGTCCCAGCGGTCAAGAGACCCAGTACTTC. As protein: CASSPSGQETQYF.

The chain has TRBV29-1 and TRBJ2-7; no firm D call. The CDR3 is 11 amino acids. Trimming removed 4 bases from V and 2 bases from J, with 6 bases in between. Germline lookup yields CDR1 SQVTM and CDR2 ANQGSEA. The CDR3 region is CSVVDAYEQYF. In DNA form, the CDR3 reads TGCAGCGTTGTAGATGCCTACGAGCAGTACTTC.

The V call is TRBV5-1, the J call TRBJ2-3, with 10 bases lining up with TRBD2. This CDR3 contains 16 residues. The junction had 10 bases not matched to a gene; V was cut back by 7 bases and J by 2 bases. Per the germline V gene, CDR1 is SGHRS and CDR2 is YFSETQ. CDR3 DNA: TGCGCCAGCTCCCCCCGGCTAGCGGGGGACACAGATACGCAGTATTTT. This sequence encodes CASSPRLAGDTDTQYF.

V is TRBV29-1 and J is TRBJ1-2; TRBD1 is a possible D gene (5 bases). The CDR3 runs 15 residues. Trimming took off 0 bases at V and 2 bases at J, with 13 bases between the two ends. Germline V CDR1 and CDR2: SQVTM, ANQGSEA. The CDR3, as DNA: TGCAGCGTTGAAGATTCGGTGGCAGGGAACTATGGCTACACCTTC. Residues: CSVEDSVAGNYGYTF.

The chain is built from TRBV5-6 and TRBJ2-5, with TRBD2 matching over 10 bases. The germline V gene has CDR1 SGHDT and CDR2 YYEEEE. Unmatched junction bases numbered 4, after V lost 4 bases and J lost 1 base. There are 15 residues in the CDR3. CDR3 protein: CASSPLAGGQETQYF. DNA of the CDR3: TGTGCCAGCAGCCCGTTAGCGGGGGGCCAAGAGACCCAGTACTTC.

CDR3 amino acids: CASSLAGNYEQYF. CDR3 nucleotide sequence: TGTGCCAGCAGCTTGGCAGGGAACTACGAGCAGTACTTC. The rearrangement links TRBV5-4 to TRBJ2-7; weak D call: TRBD1 (5 bases). Germline CDR1 SGHNT, CDR2 YYREEE (reference sequence). V lost 0 bases and J 3 bases, leaving 7 bases between the germline ends. The CDR3 covers 13 residues.

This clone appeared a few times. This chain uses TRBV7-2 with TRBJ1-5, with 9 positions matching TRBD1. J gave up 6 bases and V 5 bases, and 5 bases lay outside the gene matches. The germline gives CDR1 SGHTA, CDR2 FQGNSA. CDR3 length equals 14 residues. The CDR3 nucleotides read TGTGCCAGCAGCGTGGACAGGGGTGGTCAGCCCCAGCATTTT. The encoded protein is CASSVDRGGQPQHF.

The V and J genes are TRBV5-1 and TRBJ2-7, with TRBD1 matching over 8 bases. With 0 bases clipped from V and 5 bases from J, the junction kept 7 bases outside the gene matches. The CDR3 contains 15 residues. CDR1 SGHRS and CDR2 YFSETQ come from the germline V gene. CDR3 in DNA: TGCGCCAGCAGCTTGGAGTGGACAGGGAGGAACGAGCAGTACTTC. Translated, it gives CASSLEWTGRNEQYF.

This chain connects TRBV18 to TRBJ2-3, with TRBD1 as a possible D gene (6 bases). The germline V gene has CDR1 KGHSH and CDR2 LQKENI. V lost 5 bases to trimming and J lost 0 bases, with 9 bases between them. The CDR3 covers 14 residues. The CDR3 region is CASSADSSTDTQYF. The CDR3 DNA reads TGTGCCAGCTCAGCGGACAGTAGCACAGATACGCAGTATTTT.

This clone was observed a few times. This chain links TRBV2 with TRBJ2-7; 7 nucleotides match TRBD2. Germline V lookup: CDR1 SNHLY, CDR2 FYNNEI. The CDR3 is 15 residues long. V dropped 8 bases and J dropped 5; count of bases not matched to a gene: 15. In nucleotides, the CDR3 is TGTGCCAGCGCAGAGGGAGCGGGATTAAGCGACGAGCAGTACTTC. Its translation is CASAEGAGLSDEQYF.

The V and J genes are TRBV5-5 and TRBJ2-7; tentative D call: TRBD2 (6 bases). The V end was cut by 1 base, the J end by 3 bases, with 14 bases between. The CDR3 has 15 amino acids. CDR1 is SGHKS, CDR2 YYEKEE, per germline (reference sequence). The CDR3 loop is CASSLIRGAGYEQYF. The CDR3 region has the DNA TGTGCCAGCAGCTTGATAAGGGGAGCGGGCTACGAGCAGTACTTC.

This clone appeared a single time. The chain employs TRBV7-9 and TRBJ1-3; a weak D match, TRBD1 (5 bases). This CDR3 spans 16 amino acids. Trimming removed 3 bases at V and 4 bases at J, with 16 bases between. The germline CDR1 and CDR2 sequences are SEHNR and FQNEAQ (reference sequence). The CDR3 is CASSFSGTRLGNTIYF. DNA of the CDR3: TGTGCCAGCAGCTTCTCCGGGACTAGGTTAGGAAACACCATATATTTT.

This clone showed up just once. The CDR3 loop is CASTSQGNQETQYF. CDR3 DNA sequence: TGTGCCAGCACCTCACAGGGCAACCAAGAGACCCAGTACTTC. The chain recombines TRBV6-6 with TRBJ2-5; weak D call: TRBD1 (6 bases). V lost 7 bases to trimming and J lost 0 bases, with 12 bases between them. The CDR3 has 14 residues. The V gene's germline CDR1 is MNHNY and CDR2 SVGAGI (reference sequence).

The CDR3 DNA is TGTGCCAGCAGCTTAGAAGGACTAGCGGGAGGCAATGAGCAGTTCTTC. Translating gives CASSLEGLAGGNEQFF. J is TRBJ2-1 and V is TRBV7-9; 14 bases agree with TRBD2. Trimming took 1 base from V and 6 from J; bases not matched to a gene: 2. This CDR3 comprises 16 residues. Germline CDR1 is SEHNR and CDR2 is FQNEAQ (reference sequence).

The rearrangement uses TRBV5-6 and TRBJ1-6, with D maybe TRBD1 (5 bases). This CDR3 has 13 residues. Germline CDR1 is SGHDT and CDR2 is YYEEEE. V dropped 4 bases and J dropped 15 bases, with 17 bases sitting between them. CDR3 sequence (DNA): TGTGCCAGCAGCGGGGGACGGCAGACTATCCTCCACTTT. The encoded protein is CASSGGRQTILHF.

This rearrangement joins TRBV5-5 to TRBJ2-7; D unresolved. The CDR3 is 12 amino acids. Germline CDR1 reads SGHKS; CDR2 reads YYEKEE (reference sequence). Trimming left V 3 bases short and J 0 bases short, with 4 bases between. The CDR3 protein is CASSSDSYEQYF. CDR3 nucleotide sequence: TGTGCCAGCAGCTCCGACTCCTACGAGCAGTACTTC.

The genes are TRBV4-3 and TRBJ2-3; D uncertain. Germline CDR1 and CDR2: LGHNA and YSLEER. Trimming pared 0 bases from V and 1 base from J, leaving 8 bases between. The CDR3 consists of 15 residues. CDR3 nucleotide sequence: TGCGCCAGCAGCCAAGATCGGATCGGCACAGATACGCAGTATTTT. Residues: CASSQDRIGTDTQYF.

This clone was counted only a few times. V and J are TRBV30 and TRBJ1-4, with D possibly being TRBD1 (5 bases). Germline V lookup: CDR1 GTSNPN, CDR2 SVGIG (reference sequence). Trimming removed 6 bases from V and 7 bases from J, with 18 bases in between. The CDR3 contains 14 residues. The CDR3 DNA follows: TGTGCCTGCCACACGCGGGGGTTGGGTGAAAAACTGTTTTTT. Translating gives CACHTRGLGEKLFF.